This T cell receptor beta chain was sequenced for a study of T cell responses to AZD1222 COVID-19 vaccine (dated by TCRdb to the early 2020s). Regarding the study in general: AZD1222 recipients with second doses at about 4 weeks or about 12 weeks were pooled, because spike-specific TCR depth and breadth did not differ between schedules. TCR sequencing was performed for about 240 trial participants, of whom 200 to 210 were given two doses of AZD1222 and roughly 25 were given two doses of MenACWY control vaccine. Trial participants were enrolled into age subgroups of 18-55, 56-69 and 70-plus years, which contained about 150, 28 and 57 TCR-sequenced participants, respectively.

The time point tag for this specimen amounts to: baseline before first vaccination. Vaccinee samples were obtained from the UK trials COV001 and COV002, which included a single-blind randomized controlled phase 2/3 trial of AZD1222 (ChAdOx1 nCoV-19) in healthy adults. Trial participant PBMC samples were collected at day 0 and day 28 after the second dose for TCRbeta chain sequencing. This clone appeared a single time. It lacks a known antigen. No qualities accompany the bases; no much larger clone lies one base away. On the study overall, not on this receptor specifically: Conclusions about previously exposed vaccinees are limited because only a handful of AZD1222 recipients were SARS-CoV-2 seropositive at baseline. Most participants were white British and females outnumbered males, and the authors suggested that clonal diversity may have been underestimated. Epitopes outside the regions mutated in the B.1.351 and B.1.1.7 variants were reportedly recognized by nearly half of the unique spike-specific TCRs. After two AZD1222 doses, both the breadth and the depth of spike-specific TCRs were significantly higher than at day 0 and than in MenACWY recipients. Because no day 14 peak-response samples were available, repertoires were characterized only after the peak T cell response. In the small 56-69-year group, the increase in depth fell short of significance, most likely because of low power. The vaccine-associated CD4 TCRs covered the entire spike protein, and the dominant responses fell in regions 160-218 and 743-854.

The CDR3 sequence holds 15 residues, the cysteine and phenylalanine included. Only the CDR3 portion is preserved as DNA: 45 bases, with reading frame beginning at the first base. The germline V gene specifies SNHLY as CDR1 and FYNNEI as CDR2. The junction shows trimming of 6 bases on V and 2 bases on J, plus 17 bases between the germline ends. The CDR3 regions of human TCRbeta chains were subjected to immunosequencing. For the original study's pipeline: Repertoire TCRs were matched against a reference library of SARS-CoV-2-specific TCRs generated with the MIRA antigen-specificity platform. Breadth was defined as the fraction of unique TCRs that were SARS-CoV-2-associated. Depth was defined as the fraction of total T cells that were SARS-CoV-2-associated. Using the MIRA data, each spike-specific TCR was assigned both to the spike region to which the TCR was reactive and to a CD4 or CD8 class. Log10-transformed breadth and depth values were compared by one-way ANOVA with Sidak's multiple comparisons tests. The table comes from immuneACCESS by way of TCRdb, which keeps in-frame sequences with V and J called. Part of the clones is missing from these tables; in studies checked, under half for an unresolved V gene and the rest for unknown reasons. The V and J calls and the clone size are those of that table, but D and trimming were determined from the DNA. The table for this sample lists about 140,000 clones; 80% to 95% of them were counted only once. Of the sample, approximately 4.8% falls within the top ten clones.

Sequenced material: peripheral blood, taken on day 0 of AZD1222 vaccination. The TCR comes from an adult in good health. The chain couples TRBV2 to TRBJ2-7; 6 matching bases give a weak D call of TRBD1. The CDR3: CASSEDRDTTYEQYF. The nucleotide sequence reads TGTGCCAGCAGCGAGGACCGGGACACCACCTACGAGCAGTACTTC.